Presented here are 23 T cell receptor beta chains from one specimen sequenced in a study of spatial heterogeneity in lung cancer. Time point in this sample: sample taken at primary tumor resection. Frozen PBMC, nontumor lung or tumor provided whole RNA, which was sequenced unsorted. TCRdb itself ran the 5' RACE reads through MiXCR, one entry per CDR3 protein. The table lists 95,000 or so distinct CDR3 sequences, around 10% of them singletons. This specimen was PBMCs, taken at surgery. Every receptor here comes from a male donor with early-stage non-small cell lung cancer.

J is TRBJ1-5 and V is TRBV29-1; D may be TRBD1 (6 bases). Trimming removed 6 bases at V and 4 bases at J, with 13 bases between. Germline CDR1 SQVTM, CDR2 ANQGSEA. The CDR3 is 13 amino acids. The CDR3 DNA sequence: TGCAGCGTCGTAGGGGGGCCGAATCAGCCCCAGCATTTT. Its protein is CSVVGGPNQPQHF.

The chain joins TRBV4-3 to TRBJ1-2; unclear D gene. From germline, CDR1 is LGHNA and CDR2 YSLEER. V was shortened by 1 base and J by 0 bases, with 12 bases between the two germline ends. The CDR3 consists of 16 residues. The CDR3, as DNA: TGCGCCAGCAGCCAAGTTGTAGCGCCGACTAACTATGGCTACACCTTC. Protein sequence: CASSQVVAPTNYGYTF.

This clonotype was observed a handful of times. The CDR3 here is CSVGSSGSSYNEQFF. The CDR3 DNA follows: TGCAGCGTTGGCAGTAGCGGGAGCTCCTACAATGAGCAGTTCTTC. This sequence joins TRBV29-1 and TRBJ2-1, with 9 bases aligning to TRBD2. The CDR3 consists of 15 residues. The V gene's germline CDR1 is SQVTM and CDR2 ANQGSEA. The V segment lost 4 bases and the J segment 0 bases; nucleotides outside the gene matches: 4.

The V call is TRBV12-5, the J call TRBJ2-2, with TRBD1 as a possible D gene (6 bases). V was pared by 1 base and J by 6 bases, with 9 bases between. This CDR3 is built from 14 residues. Germline V gives CDR1 LGHNT, CDR2 FRNRAP. For the CDR3, the DNA is TGTGCTAGTGGTTTGGACAGGGTTGCCGGGGAGCTGTTTTTT. As protein: CASGLDRVAGELFF.

This clonotype appeared many times. The chain has TRBV12-3 or TRBV12-4 and TRBJ1-6, with TRBD1 matching 9 bases. Trimming removed 6 bases from V and 7 bases from J; junction bases left unmatched: 7. This CDR3 contains 15 residues. The CDR3 loop is CASRQGARGNSPLHF. The CDR3 DNA reads as TGTGCCAGCAGACAGGGGGCGCGTGGGAATTCACCCCTCCACTTT.

To note about this clonotype: A junction boundary mismatches the germline segment, possibly from a read error. The chain recombines TRBV7-2 with TRBJ1-4; TRBD1 matches 7 bases. Germline values: CDR1 SGHTA, CDR2 FQGNSA. This CDR3 region has 14 residues. The CDR3 DNA follows: TGTGCCGGCAGCTTAGGCAGGGGGGTGGAAAAACTGTTTTTT. Its translation: CAGSLGRGVEKLFF.

The V gene is TRBV6-2 or TRBV6-3, the J gene TRBJ2-3, with 9 bases lining up with TRBD2. The V segment lost 6 bases and the J segment 4 bases; nucleotides outside the gene matches: 5. This CDR3 region has 14 residues. CDR1 is MNHEY, CDR2 SVGEGT, per germline. CDR3 in amino acids: CASRREGLADTQYF. The CDR3 DNA reads as TGTGCCAGCAGGCGGGAGGGCCTCGCAGATACGCAGTATTTT.

The chain joins TRBV6-1 to TRBJ1-6; D is ambiguous. The V end lost 2 bases, the J end lost 9 bases, and 8 bases lay between the germline ends. The CDR3 totals 13 residues. Germline V gene data show CDR1 as MNHNS and CDR2 as SASEGT. As DNA, the CDR3 is TGTGCCAGCAGTGAAACCGTCCTTTCACCCCTCCACTTT. Encoded protein: CASSETVLSPLHF.

This clonotype was seen repeatedly, ten times or more. The rearrangement joins TRBV6-5 to TRBJ1-2; weak D call: TRBD1 (6 bases). Looked up from germline, CDR1 is MNHEY and CDR2 is SVGAGI. The V end lost 4 bases, the J end lost 4 bases, and 16 bases lay between the germline ends. This CDR3 region has 15 residues. Here the CDR3 reads CASSSSLTGSYGYTF. CDR3 coding DNA: TGTGCCAGCAGTTCCTCCTTAACAGGGAGCTATGGCTACACCTTC.

The chain has TRBV7-2 and TRBJ2-5, with 9 bases that match TRBD2. Germline CDR1 reads SGHTA; CDR2 reads FQGNSA. V was clipped by 6 bases and J by 5 bases; unmatched bases: 13. The CDR3 runs to 16 residues. The CDR3 DNA reads TGTGCCAGCAGTGCTAGCGGGACTAACTTGATTGAGACCCAGTACTTC. Translation: CASSASGTNLIETQYF. The entire variable domain, with the rest obtained from reference TRBV7-2 and TRBJ2-5, is as follows: GAGVSQSPSNKVTEKGKDVELRCDPISGHTALYWYRQSLGQGLEFLIYFQGNSAPDKSGLPSDRFSAERTGGSVSTLTIQRTQQEDSAVYLCASSASGTNLIETQYFGPGTRLLVL.

The chain employs TRBV4-2 and TRBJ2-1, with TRBD2 matching over 8 bases. This CDR3 has 16 amino acids. J gave up 4 bases and V 0 bases, and 5 bases lay outside the gene matches. Germline V lookup: CDR1 LGHNA, CDR2 YNFKEQ. CDR3 in DNA: TGTGCCAGCAGCCAAGAGCTAGCGGGCCTTTACAATGAGCAGTTCTTC. As protein: CASSQELAGLYNEQFF.

This chain uses TRBV5-6 with TRBJ2-3; D uncertain. Germline loops: CDR1 SGHDT, CDR2 YYEEEE. The CDR3 sequence is 15 residues long. V shed 1 base and J shed 1 base, with 10 bases lying between them. CDR3 protein: CASSLILTGTDTQYF. For the CDR3, the DNA is TGTGCCAGCAGCTTGATTTTGACTGGCACAGATACGCAGTATTTT.

The chain uses TRBV5-1 and TRBJ2-2; D is perhaps TRBD2 (5 bases). The V and J ends lost 5 bases and 0 bases respectively, with 8 bases between them. The CDR3 sequence is 14 residues long. Per germline, CDR1 SGHRS and CDR2 YFSETQ. CDR3 region: CASSPGSNTGELFF. The DNA for the CDR3 is TGCGCCAGCAGTCCGGGGTCGAACACCGGGGAGCTGTTTTTT.

This clonotype was picked up many times. CDR3 loop: CASTWGGSNQPQHF. The CDR3 coding sequence is TGTGCCAGTACTTGGGGGGGGAGCAATCAGCCCCAGCATTTT. The rearrangement joins TRBV19 to TRBJ1-5, with D tentatively TRBD1 (5 bases). Deletions cut 7 bases from V and 1 base from J, with 11 bases between. Germline V lookup: CDR1 LNHDA, CDR2 SQIVND (reference sequence). CDR3 length: 14 amino acids.

This clonotype was detected only once. This may come from a read error, since a much larger clone is one base off. The V call is TRBV18, the J call TRBJ1-4; D unclear. CDR1 is KGHSH and CDR2 is LQKENI in the germline V gene. CDR3 length: 15 residues. The CDR3 protein is CASTPYQTTNEKLFF. The CDR3 nucleotides are TGTGCCAGCACACCATACCAGACAACTAATGAAAAACTGTTTTTT.

This clonotype was observed many times. The rearrangement uses TRBV20-1 and TRBJ2-3; no firm D call. Looked up from germline, CDR1 is DFQATT and CDR2 is SNEGSKA (reference sequence). This CDR3 contains 13 residues. Trimming took 1 base from V and 4 from J, leaving 9 bases between them. CDR3 bases: TGCAGTGCTAGAGTTTCTGGGGCAGATACGCAGTATTTT. Translation gives CSARVSGADTQYF.

This clonotype occurred a few times. The CDR3 region is CASSQGAGGIFVTDTQYF. In nucleotides, the CDR3 is TGCGCCAGCAGCCAAGGAGCGGGGGGGATATTCGTCACAGATACGCAGTATTTT. The V call is TRBV4-1, the J call TRBJ2-3; 10 bases fit TRBD2. This CDR3 is built from 18 residues. The germline V gene encodes CDR1 MGHRA and CDR2 YSYEKL. V was clipped by 1 base and J by 2 bases; unmatched bases: 9.

This clonotype appeared a few times. At one end, the junction sequence differs from germline, possibly due to a read error. The gene calls are TRBV2 and TRBJ1-1; unclear D gene. CDR1 and CDR2 from the germline V gene are SNHLY and FYNNEI. The CDR3 is made up of 14 amino acids. The CDR3 DNA is TGTGCCAGCAGCGAAGCCCCCCCAGCCGTTGAAGCTTTCTTT. This codes for CASSEAPPAVEAFF.

This clonotype has a count of ten or more. V and J are TRBV9 and TRBJ1-1; D is perhaps TRBD1 (5 bases). CDR3 length: 14 amino acids. Germline CDR1 is SGDLS and CDR2 is YYNGEE. V gave up 3 bases and J gave up 1 base, with 10 bases separating them. CDR3 in amino acids: CASSATGGNTEAFF. Here the CDR3 DNA reads TGTGCCAGCAGCGCTACCGGGGGGAACACTGAAGCTTTCTTT. Full variable domain (rest looked up from reference TRBV9 and TRBJ1-1): DSGVTQTPKHLITATGQRVTLRCSPRSGDLSVYWYQQSLDQGLQFLIQYYNGEERAKGNILERFSAQQFPDLHSELNLSSLELGDSALYFCASSATGGNTEAFFGQGTRLTVV.

This clonotype was counted at least ten times. The J gene is TRBJ2-3, the V gene TRBV18; perhaps TRBD1 as D (6 bases). Between the trimmed V and J ends, which lost 2 bases and 1 base, there was a span of 7 bases. The germline V gene encodes CDR1 KGHSH and CDR2 LQKENI. This CDR3 contains 14 residues. The CDR3 here is CASSPGGGTDTQYF. CDR3 sequence (DNA): TGTGCCAGCTCACCAGGGGGCGGCACAGATACGCAGTATTTT. The whole variable domain, remainder taken from reference TRBV18 and TRBJ2-3, is NAGVMQNPRHLVRRRGQEARLRCSPMKGHSHVYWYRQLPEEGLKFMVYLQKENIIDESGMPKERFSAEFPKEGPSILRIQQVVRGDSAAYFCASSPGGGTDTQYFGPGTRLTVL.

There are a few counts of this clonotype. This CDR3 reads CSSPGGGNTGELFF. The CDR3 nucleotides read TGCAGTTCCCCGGGGGGCGGAAACACCGGGGAGCTGTTTTTT. This chain uses TRBV20-1 with TRBJ2-2, with a tentative D call TRBD2 (7 bases). V lost 8 bases, J lost 2 bases, and 15 bases lay in between. Germline V lookup: CDR1 DFQATT, CDR2 SNEGSKA (reference sequence). The CDR3 loop spans 14 amino acids.

The V call is TRBV28, the J call TRBJ2-5, with D perhaps matching TRBD1 or TRBD2 (6 bases each). Germline-derived CDR1 and CDR2 are MDHEN and SYDVKM. V gave up 3 bases and J gave up 9 bases, with 20 bases separating them. The CDR3 runs 15 residues. CDR3 nucleotide sequence: TGTGCCAGCAGTTTCTTCGGCGGGACATACAGGGCCCAGTACTTC. Translated: CASSFFGGTYRAQYF.

This clonotype has at least ten counts. V usage is TRBV6-5 and J usage is TRBJ1-1; D is unresolved. CDR3 length: 11 amino acids. CDR1 MNHEY and CDR2 SVGAGI come from the germline V gene. The V end lost 7 bases, the J end lost 5 bases, and 8 bases lay between the germline ends. The CDR3 is CASTSMTEAFF. CDR3 nucleotide sequence: TGTGCCAGCACCTCTATGACTGAAGCTTTCTTT.